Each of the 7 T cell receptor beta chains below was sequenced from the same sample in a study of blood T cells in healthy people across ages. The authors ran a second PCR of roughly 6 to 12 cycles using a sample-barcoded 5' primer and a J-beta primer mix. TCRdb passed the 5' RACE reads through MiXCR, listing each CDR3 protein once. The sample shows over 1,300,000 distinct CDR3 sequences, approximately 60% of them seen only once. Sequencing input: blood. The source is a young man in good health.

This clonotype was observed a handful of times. The CDR3 protein is CSVGRGGRSQDTQYF. In DNA form, the CDR3 reads TGCAGCGTTGGAAGGGGTGGCAGATCTCAAGATACGCAGTATTTT. V and J are TRBV29-1 and TRBJ2-3; a possible D gene is TRBD1 (5 bases). From germline, CDR1 is SQVTM and CDR2 ANQGSEA. The CDR3 runs to 15 residues. V shed 4 bases and J shed 5 bases, with 19 bases lying between them.

In nucleotides, the CDR3 is TGTGCCACCAGTGATCCCCGGGACAGGGGGATCTATGGCTACACCTTC. Protein product: CATSDPRDRGIYGYTF. The rearrangement joins TRBV24-1 to TRBJ1-2, with 11 bases matching TRBD1. The CDR3 length is 16 residues. The germline V gene encodes CDR1 KGHDR and CDR2 SFDVKD. J gave up 4 bases and V 3 bases, and 6 bases lay outside the gene matches.

The DNA of the CDR3 is TGTGCCAGCAGTCCCCTTAGTGTGTCCGGGGAGCTGTTTTTT. Protein sequence: CASSPLSVSGELFF. The chain links TRBV6-5 to TRBJ2-2; D gene unclear. V dropped 5 bases and J dropped 6 bases, with 13 bases sitting between them. CDR1 and CDR2 (germline): MNHEY, SVGAGI. CDR3 length: 14 residues.

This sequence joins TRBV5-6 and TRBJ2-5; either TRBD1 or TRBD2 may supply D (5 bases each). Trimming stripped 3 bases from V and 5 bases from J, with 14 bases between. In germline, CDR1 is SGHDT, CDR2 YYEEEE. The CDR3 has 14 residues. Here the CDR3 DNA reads TGTGCCAGCAGCTGGGGGTTAAGGAGGGAGACCCAGTACTTC. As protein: CASSWGLRRETQYF. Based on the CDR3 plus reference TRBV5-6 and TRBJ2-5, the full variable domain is DAGVTQSPTHLIKTRGQQVTLRCSPKSGHDTVSWYQQALGQGPQFIFQYYEEEERQRGNFPDRFSGHQFPNYSSELNVNALLLGDSALYLCASSWGLRRETQYFGPGTRLLVL.

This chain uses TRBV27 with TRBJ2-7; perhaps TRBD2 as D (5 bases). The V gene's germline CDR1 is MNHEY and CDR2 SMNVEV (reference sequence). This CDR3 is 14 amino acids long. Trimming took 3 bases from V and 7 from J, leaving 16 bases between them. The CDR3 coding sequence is TGTGCCAGCAGTTTGGGCCCCCGAAGAGGGGAGCAGTACTTC. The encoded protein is CASSLGPRRGEQYF.

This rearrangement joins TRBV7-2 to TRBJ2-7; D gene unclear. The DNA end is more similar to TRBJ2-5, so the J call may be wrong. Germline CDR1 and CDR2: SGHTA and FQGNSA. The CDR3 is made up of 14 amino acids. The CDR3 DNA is TGTGCCAGCAGCTTAGAACCGGGCTTGGAGACCCAGTACTTC. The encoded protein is CASSLEPGLETQYF.

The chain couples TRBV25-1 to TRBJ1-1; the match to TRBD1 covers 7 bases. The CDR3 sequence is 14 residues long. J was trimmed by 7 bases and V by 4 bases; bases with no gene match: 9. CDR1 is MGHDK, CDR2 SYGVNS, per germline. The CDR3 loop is CASSGPGTVFEAFF. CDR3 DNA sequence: TGTGCCAGCAGTGGACCCGGGACAGTTTTTGAAGCTTTCTTT.